This T cell receptor beta chain was identified during a study of blood T cell repertoires in COVID-19. For the study at large: The origin of the acute and convalescent COVID-19 samples was the United States, Italy and Spain.

V lost 0 bases and J lost 5; bases outside the gene matches: 6. CDR1 and CDR2 (germline): SGHVS, FNYEAQ. The CDR3 contains 16 residues. The table came from immunoSEQ multiplex PCR; TCRdb's copy has only in-frame clones and leaves some out. The sample lists tens of thousands of clones, around 90% occurring once. What was sequenced was peripheral blood. V gene TRBV7-6 combines with J gene TRBJ2-1; 8 bases match TRBD2. The receptor comes from a human donor with active COVID-19. The donor label of this sample is uncertain. The CDR3 loop is CASSLASGGPHNEQFF. CDR3 sequence (DNA): TGTGCCAGCAGCTTAGCGTCGGGGGGGCCTCACAATGAGCAGTTCTTC.